These 8 T cell receptor beta chains came from one sample sequenced in a study of blood T cells in healthy people across ages. Sample-barcoded 5' priming and a J-beta primer mix drove a second PCR of 7 to 11 cycles. TCRdb recomputed calls from the 5' RACE reads with MiXCR, one row per CDR3 protein. The sample lists about 1.7 million distinct CDR3 sequences; roughly 30% were seen once. The sequencing sample was made of blood. Receptors originate from a woman under 40 in good health.

This clonotype was seen at least ten times. J is TRBJ2-1 and V is TRBV12-3 or TRBV12-4; D is uncertain. The CDR3 is made up of 11 amino acids. The V end lost 4 bases, the J end lost 7 bases, and 5 bases lay between the germline ends. The CDR3, as DNA: TGTGCCAGCAGTTCGGAGAATGAGCAGTTCTTC. Amino acid sequence: CASSSENEQFF.

This clonotype turned up a few times. The chain joins TRBV7-2 to TRBJ2-3; D may be TRBD2 (5 bases). Germline CDR1 is SGHTA and CDR2 is FQGNSA. The V end was cut by 2 bases, the J end by 0 bases, with 12 bases between. This CDR3 is 16 amino acids long. The CDR3 nucleotides read TGTGCCAGCAGCTTAAGGCACAGAGGGAGCACAGATACGCAGTATTTT. This encodes CASSLRHRGSTDTQYF.

The chain is built from TRBV9 and TRBJ1-4, with D possibly TRBD1 on 6 matching bases. The CDR3 loop spans 16 amino acids. Germline values: CDR1 SGDLS, CDR2 YYNGEE. V was trimmed by 2 bases and J by 0 bases, leaving 11 bases between them. The CDR3 loop is CASSVGDTSTNEKLFF. CDR3 DNA sequence: TGTGCCAGCAGCGTGGGGGACACCTCAACTAATGAAAAACTGTTTTTT.

As concerns this clonotype: A read error may be the cause here, since a much bigger clone is one base away. The chain recombines TRBV10-3 with TRBJ2-5; D gene ambiguous. This CDR3 comprises 12 residues. Germline loops: CDR1 ENHRY, CDR2 SYGVKD. The CDR3 region has the DNA TGTGCCATCAGTGTTAGCCAAGAGACCCGGTACTTC. As protein: CAISVSQETRYF.

There are a few counts of this clonotype. V gene TRBV28 combines with J gene TRBJ2-5; 8 positions match TRBD2. This CDR3 has 15 residues. Germline trimming cut 7 bases from V and 5 bases from J; bases unmatched to any gene: 12. Per the germline V gene, CDR1 is MDHEN and CDR2 is SYDVKM. CDR3 amino acids: CASIPTHGGVETQYF. The DNA for the CDR3 is TGTGCCAGCATCCCGACCCACGGGGGGGTGGAGACCCAGTACTTC.

The CDR3 region is CASSLNGVANTGELFF. The CDR3 DNA reads TGTGCCAGCAGCTTAAATGGGGTCGCGAACACCGGGGAGCTGTTTTTT. The genes are TRBV7-3 and TRBJ2-2; D unclear. CDR3 length: 16 amino acids. V lost 1 base and J lost 0, with 9 bases in between. Germline values: CDR1 SGHTA, CDR2 FQGTGA.

The rearrangement joins TRBV9 to TRBJ2-5; the match to TRBD2 covers 12 bases. Germline CDR1 is SGDLS and CDR2 is YYNGEE. V was clipped by 0 bases and J by 0 bases; unmatched bases: 3. This CDR3 spans 17 amino acids. CDR3 loop: CASSVDRTSGDQETQYF. The DNA of the CDR3 is TGTGCCAGCAGCGTAGACAGGACTAGCGGGGACCAAGAGACCCAGTACTTC.

This clonotype has a handful of counts. The chain carries TRBV2 and TRBJ1-1; tentative D call: TRBD1 (6 bases). The V and J ends lost 10 bases and 1 base respectively, with 13 bases between them. The CDR3 is 13 amino acids. Looked up from germline, CDR1 is SNHLY and CDR2 is FYNNEI. The CDR3 loop reads CATSGHSNTEAFF. CDR3 nucleotides: TGTGCCACTTCGGGACACTCGAACACTGAAGCTTTCTTT.